The next 27 T cell receptor beta chains were all read from a single sample in a study of blood T cell repertoires in COVID-19. The method was immunoSEQ multiplex PCR; TCRdb's version includes in-frame clones alone and lacks a portion of them. The profile shows roughly 99,000 clones, over 70% of them singletons. Sequencing was performed on peripheral blood. Receptors were obtained from a woman older than 75 with acute or convalescent COVID-19.

V and J are TRBV11-3 and TRBJ2-1, with a tentative D call TRBD1 (5 bases). Trimming cost V 5 bases and J 8 bases, with 7 bases left between them. The CDR3 totals 11 residues. Germline lookup yields CDR1 SGHNT and CDR2 YENEEA. The CDR3 spells CASSGRDEQFF. DNA of the CDR3: TGTGCCAGCAGCGGCAGGGATGAGCAGTTCTTC.

This clone was seen a handful of times. The chain joins TRBV15 to TRBJ1-1, with 10 bases identical to TRBD1. The CDR3 sequence is 17 residues long. J lost 0 bases, V lost 1 base, and 5 bases had no gene match. Looked up from germline, CDR1 is LNHNV and CDR2 is YYDKDF (reference sequence). The CDR3 loop reads CATSRGQGALLNTEAFF. The CDR3 DNA reads TGTGCCACCAGCAGAGGACAGGGGGCCCTTCTGAACACTGAAGCTTTCTTT. The full variable domain, rest sourced from reference TRBV15 and TRBJ1-1, is DAMVIQNPRYQVTQFGKPVTLSCSQTLNHNVMYWYQQKSSQAPKLLFHYYDKDFNNEADTPDNFQSRRPNTSFCFLDIRSPGLGDTAMYLCATSRGQGALLNTEAFFGQGTRLTVV.

The chain recombines TRBV4-3 with TRBJ2-6, with a possible D match to TRBD1 (6 bases). The CDR3 contains 19 residues. V lost 0 bases and J lost 0, with 15 bases in between. Germline assignment: CDR1 LGHNA and CDR2 YSLEER. DNA of the CDR3: TGCGCCAGCAGCCAAGATCGAGGGGGTACCTCCTCTGGGGCCAACGTCCTGACTTTC. It translates to CASSQDRGGTSSGANVLTF.

The chain is built from TRBV19 and TRBJ2-7; D remains ambiguous. The CDR3 contains 14 residues. Per germline, CDR1 LNHDA and CDR2 SQIVND (reference sequence). V lost 4 bases to trimming and J lost 0 bases, with 10 bases between them. For the CDR3, the DNA is TGTGCCAGTAGTAGACAAGGAAGCTCCTACGAGCAGTACTTC. Encoded protein: CASSRQGSSYEQYF.

This chain links TRBV7-6 with TRBJ1-6; 8 nucleotides align to TRBD1. The CDR3 loop spans 17 amino acids. Trimming at V came to 5 bases and at J to 0 bases, leaving 6 bases not matched to a gene. CDR1 SGHVS and CDR2 FNYEAQ come from the germline V gene. CDR3 coding DNA: TGTGCCAGCAGCCCTCGACAGGGGAGCTCCTATAATTCACCCCTCCACTTT. Amino acid sequence: CASSPRQGSSYNSPLHF.

Here the CDR3 reads CASSSKPGQGIYEQYV. The DNA for the CDR3 is TGCGCCAGCAGCTCAAAGCCGGGACAGGGGATTTACGAGCAGTACGTC. The rearrangement links TRBV5-1 to TRBJ2-7; TRBD1 matches 10 bases. Trimming cost V 3 bases and J 4 bases; bases outside gene matches: 10. CDR1 and CDR2 (germline): SGHRS, YFSETQ. The CDR3 is 16 amino acids.

The CDR3 spells CASSPPSGTYNEQFF. The CDR3 DNA sequence: TGTGCCAGCTCACCTCCTAGCGGGACCTACAATGAGCAGTTCTTC. The chain links TRBV18 to TRBJ2-1; 9 nucleotides agree with TRBD2. This CDR3 spans 15 amino acids. With V trimmed by 3 bases and J by 2 bases, 2 bases remained unmatched. CDR1 and CDR2 from the germline V gene are KGHSH and LQKENI.

The V and J genes are TRBV28 and TRBJ2-7; 7 nucleotides line up with TRBD1. The CDR3 consists of 14 residues. The J segment lost 6 bases and the V segment lost 0 bases, leaving 5 bases of the junction unmatched. CDR1 is MDHEN, CDR2 SYDVKM, per germline. The CDR3 DNA is TGTGCCAGCAGTTTATGGGGACAGAATAGCGAGCAGTACTTC. Its protein is CASSLWGQNSEQYF. Using reference TRBV28 and TRBJ2-7 for the parts outside the CDR3, the full variable domain is DVKVTQSSRYLVKRTGEKVFLECVQDMDHENMFWYRQDPGLGLRLIYFSYDVKMKEKGDIPEGYSVSREKKERFSLILESASTNQTSMYLCASSLWGQNSEQYFGPGTRLTVT.

This clone showed up many times. The chain has TRBV2 and TRBJ1-2, with 8 bases matching TRBD1. Germline assignment: CDR1 SNHLY and CDR2 FYNNEI. After removal of 5 bases from V and 8 bases from J, the junction contained 7 bases not matched to a gene. This CDR3 contains 13 residues. This CDR3 is CASSKDRVGGYTF. DNA of the CDR3: TGTGCCAGCAGTAAGGACAGGGTGGGAGGCTACACCTTC.

J is TRBJ1-6 and V is TRBV18; D remains unclear. Germline V lookup: CDR1 KGHSH, CDR2 LQKENI. With 6 bases removed from V and 2 bases from J, the gap between germline ends came to 11 bases. This CDR3 comprises 15 residues. In nucleotides, the CDR3 is TGTGCCAGCTCTCCAGACATTACCTATAATTCACCCCTCCACTTT. Protein: CASSPDITYNSPLHF.

The chain uses TRBV7-9 and TRBJ2-7; no clear D gene. CDR3 size: 14 residues. From germline, CDR1 is SEHNR and CDR2 FQNEAQ (reference sequence). The V and J ends lost 1 base and 0 bases respectively, with 7 bases between them. CDR3 sequence: CASSLVGTSYEQYF. CDR3 bases: TGTGCCAGCAGCTTAGTCGGTACCTCCTACGAGCAGTACTTC.

This chain connects TRBV27 to TRBJ2-2; D ambiguous. V lost 8 bases and J 4 bases, leaving 11 bases between the germline ends. Germline V gene sequence: CDR1 MNHEY, CDR2 SMNVEV (reference sequence). The CDR3 sequence is 13 residues long. CDR3 sequence (DNA): TGTGCCAGCCTGTTGCTAGGCACCGGGGAGCTGTTTTTT. It translates to CASLLLGTGELFF.

The chain combines TRBV15 with TRBJ1-3; TRBD1 matches 8 bases. Trimming took 0 bases from V and 4 from J; bases not matched to a gene: 8. CDR1 is LNHNV, CDR2 YYDKDF, per germline (reference sequence). The CDR3 length is 17 residues. The CDR3 spells CATSRDWQGARGNTIYF. The DNA for the CDR3 is TGTGCCACCAGCAGAGATTGGCAGGGGGCGCGGGGAAACACCATATATTTT. Full variable domain (missing parts from reference TRBV15 and TRBJ1-3): DAMVIQNPRYQVTQFGKPVTLSCSQTLNHNVMYWYQQKSSQAPKLLFHYYDKDFNNEADTPDNFQSRRPNTSFCFLDIRSPGLGDTAMYLCATSRDWQGARGNTIYFGEGSWLTVV.

V gene TRBV6-2 or TRBV6-3 combines with J gene TRBJ2-2, with D possibly being TRBD2 (5 bases). The CDR3 sequence is 15 residues long. V was clipped by 2 bases and J by 0 bases, with 7 bases between them. The germline V gene has CDR1 MNHEY and CDR2 SVGEGT. CDR3 coding DNA: TGTGCCAGCAGTTACGAGGGCGCGAACACCGGGGAGCTGTTTTTT. This translates into CASSYEGANTGELFF.

The rearrangement joins TRBV28 to TRBJ2-7; TRBD1 matches 7 bases. J was trimmed by 0 bases and V by 4 bases; bases with no gene match: 12. Germline V CDR1 and CDR2: MDHEN, SYDVKM. The CDR3 totals 17 residues. CDR3 loop: CASSSMVGRGSSYEQYF. The CDR3 DNA is TGTGCCAGCAGTTCCATGGTCGGCAGGGGGTCCTCCTACGAGCAGTACTTC.

This chain links TRBV3-1 (or the pseudogene TRBV3-2) with TRBJ2-1; 8 bases match TRBD2. The CDR3 consists of 18 residues. The germline V gene encodes CDR1 LGHDT and CDR2 YNNKEL (reference sequence). The V gene end was trimmed by 7 bases and the J gene end by 2 bases; junction bases not matched to a gene: 16. Written as DNA, the CDR3 is TGTGCCAGCACCCCGACCGGGGGGGCAAAGTCGCCCTACAATGAGCAGTTCTTC. This gives the protein CASTPTGGAKSPYNEQFF.

The rearrangement joins TRBV4-3 to TRBJ1-3, with TRBD1 as a possible D gene (5 bases). Trimming shortened V by 3 bases and J by 2 bases, and 8 bases separated the two germline ends. Germline lookup yields CDR1 LGHNA and CDR2 YSLEER. The CDR3 sequence is 14 residues long. CDR3: CASSHSGPGNTIYF. The CDR3 nucleotides are TGCGCCAGCAGCCATTCAGGGCCTGGAAACACCATATATTTT.

A single count supports this clone. The V and J genes are TRBV10-2 and TRBJ1-1, with D maybe TRBD1 (5 bases). Trimming took off 6 bases at V and 2 bases at J, with 7 bases between the two ends. CDR1 is WSHSY and CDR2 is SAAADI in the germline V gene. The CDR3 is 12 residues long. The CDR3 DNA follows: TGCGCCAGCAGGACAGTCAACACTGAAGCTTTCTTT. Its protein is CASRTVNTEAFF.

In its sample, this clone was seen a few times. The rearrangement links TRBV2 to TRBJ1-2; maybe TRBD1 (5 bases). The CDR3 spans 13 residues. V was shortened by 4 bases and J by 4 bases, with 10 bases between the two germline ends. The germline V gene has CDR1 SNHLY and CDR2 FYNNEI. CDR3 amino acids: CASSGGGVYGYTF. The CDR3 DNA sequence: TGTGCCAGCAGTGGTGGGGGGGTCTATGGCTACACCTTC.

The chain employs TRBV6-2 or TRBV6-3 and TRBJ1-5; maybe TRBD1 (5 bases). The CDR3 covers 13 residues. Germline V CDR1 and CDR2: MNHEY, SVGEGT. The V end lost 2 bases, the J end lost 5 bases, and 7 bases lay between the germline ends. The CDR3 region is CASSYRGHQPQHF. DNA of the CDR3: TGTGCCAGCAGTTACAGGGGCCATCAGCCCCAGCATTTT.

The V call is TRBV7-2, the J call TRBJ2-7, with 7 bases identical to TRBD2. CDR3 length equals 15 residues. Trimming removed 1 base from V and 1 base from J; junction bases left unmatched: 4. Germline V gene data show CDR1 as SGHTA and CDR2 as FQGNSA. The CDR3 sequence: CASSLDGGGSYEQYV. CDR3 sequence (DNA): TGTGCCAGCAGCTTAGATGGCGGGGGTTCCTACGAGCAGTACGTC.

The V call is TRBV5-6, the J call TRBJ2-2, with 10 bases aligning to TRBD1. The length of the CDR3 is 14 residues. CDR1 is SGHDT and CDR2 is YYEEEE in the germline V gene. V trimming: 3 bases; J trimming: 8 bases; junction bases outside the gene matches: 4. The CDR3 nucleotides are TGTGCCAGCAGCTCGGGACAGGGGATGGGGGAGCTGTTTTTT. Translating it yields CASSSGQGMGELFF.

The chain recombines TRBV7-8 with TRBJ1-1; D is uncertain. This CDR3 contains 14 residues. The V gene's germline CDR1 is SGHVS and CDR2 FQNEAQ. Between the trimmed V and J ends, which lost 5 bases and 1 base, there was a span of 11 bases. The CDR3: CASSPQVRNTEAFF. In DNA, the CDR3 is TGTGCCAGCAGCCCTCAGGTTAGGAACACTGAAGCTTTCTTT.

This sequence joins TRBV19 and TRBJ1-1, with D possibly matching TRBD1 (6 bases). Trimming removed 4 bases from V and 3 bases from J, with 15 bases in between. CDR3 length: 15 amino acids. Germline V lookup: CDR1 LNHDA, CDR2 SQIVND (reference sequence). CDR3 in DNA: TGTGCCAGTAGTAACCCCTTACAGGGTGACACTGAAGCTTTCTTT. The encoded protein is CASSNPLQGDTEAFF.

This clone has ten or more counts. The chain combines TRBV6-2 or TRBV6-3 with TRBJ1-5, with a tentative D call TRBD1 (6 bases). The CDR3 spans 14 residues. Trimming cost V 6 bases and J 4 bases, with 13 bases left between them. Germline V gene data show CDR1 as MNHEY and CDR2 as SVGEGT. The CDR3 here is CASSSGRGNQPQHF. The CDR3 coding sequence is TGTGCCAGCAGCTCAGGGAGGGGGAATCAGCCCCAGCATTTT.

Ten or more counts support this clone. The V and J genes are TRBV21-1 and TRBJ2-7; the listed D gene, TRBD2, was not tested against the DNA. TRBV21-1 is noted as a pseudogene. The CDR3 extends over 19 amino acids. CDR3 DNA: TGTGCCAGCAGCACCCGTGGAGTTTGGGGACCCCGGGGGACCTACGAGCAGTACTTC. This encodes CASSTRGVWGPRGTYEQYF.

V and J are TRBV9 and TRBJ1-6; possibly TRBD1 for D (6 bases). Trimming took 2 bases from V and 11 from J, leaving 11 bases between them. This CDR3 comprises 13 residues. The germline CDR1 and CDR2 sequences are SGDLS and YYNGEE. The CDR3 loop is CASSVNRVTPLHF. DNA of the CDR3: TGTGCCAGCAGCGTCAACAGGGTGACACCCCTCCACTTT.